The 24 T cell receptor beta chains in this list originate from one sample, sequenced in a study of control samples from healthy donors and cancer patients (TCRdb year 2020). Libraries were made using the immunoSEQ multiplex PCR assay. The table was pulled from immuneACCESS by TCRdb, which kept in-frame rearrangements only. Such tables lose some clones; where checked, under half of the loss comes from unresolved V genes, and the rest has no known cause. In this sample the table shows 98,000 or so clones, roughly nine tenths of which occur a single time. The ten largest make up over 13% of the sample. Specimen: blood. Receptor source: a woman between 65 and 79 years old in good health.

The gene calls are TRBV7-2 and TRBJ2-6; D may match TRBD1 or TRBD2 (6 bases each). The ends were cut back, 1 base at V and 4 bases at J, with 20 bases in the middle. The CDR3 length is 19 residues. Germline values: CDR1 SGHTA, CDR2 FQGNSA. CDR3 residues: CASSLVGGRQMRGANVLTF. As DNA, the CDR3 is TGTGCCAGCAGCTTAGTAGGGGGGAGACAGATGAGAGGGGCCAACGTCCTGACTTTC. The full variable domain, its missing parts supplied by reference TRBV7-2 and TRBJ2-6, is GAGVSQSPSNKVTEKGKDVELRCDPISGHTALYWYRQSLGQGLEFLIYFQGNSAPDKSGLPSDRFSAERTGGSVSTLTIQRTQQEDSAVYLCASSLVGGRQMRGANVLTFGAGSRLTVL.

This clone was seen just once. The V and J genes are TRBV4-1 and TRBJ2-1; 12 positions match TRBD1. The CDR3 has 16 amino acids. CDR1 and CDR2 from the germline V gene are MGHRA and YSYEKL. Trimming took 4 bases from V and 6 from J; bases not matched to a gene: 7. The CDR3 protein is CASSLRGTGGINEQFF. The CDR3 nucleotides are TGCGCCAGCAGCCTCAGGGGGACAGGGGGCATCAATGAGCAGTTCTTC.

This rearrangement joins TRBV5-1 to TRBJ2-2; 9 bases fit TRBD1. Per the germline V gene, CDR1 is SGHRS and CDR2 is YFSETQ. The CDR3 is 16 amino acids. J lost 6 bases, V lost 4 bases, and 10 bases had no gene match. CDR3 region: CASSGVGQGTSGELFF. The CDR3, as DNA: TGCGCCAGCAGCGGAGTGGGACAGGGTACCTCCGGGGAGCTGTTTTTT.

This chain uses TRBV7-9 with TRBJ1-1; tentatively, D is TRBD1 (5 bases). V was trimmed by 3 bases and J by 3 bases, leaving 11 bases between them. This CDR3 has 14 amino acids. Germline values: CDR1 SEHNR, CDR2 FQNEAQ (reference sequence). For the CDR3, the DNA is TGTGCCAGCAGCTTTCGGTCGGGGGACACTGAAGCTTTCTTT. It codes for CASSFRSGDTEAFF.

This clone was picked up one time. This rearrangement joins TRBV19 to TRBJ1-2; TRBD1 agrees at 7 bases. The CDR3 sequence is 16 residues long. Trimming removed 6 bases from V and 8 bases from J; junction bases left unmatched: 18. Germline V gene data show CDR1 as LNHDA and CDR2 as SQIVND (reference sequence). The DNA of the CDR3 is TGTGCCAGTAGGGGAAAACAGGGGAAGTTGGTGTACGGCTACACCTTC. Encoded protein: CASRGKQGKLVYGYTF.

The sample holds one count of this clone. J is TRBJ2-1 and V is TRBV5-6; D could derive from TRBD1 or TRBD2 (5 bases each). Germline values: CDR1 SGHDT, CDR2 YYEEEE. V lost 4 bases and J lost 5, with 16 bases in between. The CDR3 is 15 amino acids. The CDR3 is CASSRPGTFDNEQFF. CDR3 nucleotide sequence: TGTGCCAGCAGCCGGCCCGGGACCTTTGACAATGAGCAGTTCTTC.

This clone was recorded only once. The V call is TRBV2, the J call TRBJ2-5; D is ambiguous. V lost 8 bases to trimming and J lost 4 bases, with 14 bases between them. The CDR3 extends over 13 amino acids. Per the germline V gene, CDR1 is SNHLY and CDR2 is FYNNEI. The CDR3 protein is CASRYDQRETQYF. CDR3 bases: TGTGCCAGCCGGTACGACCAAAGAGAGACCCAGTACTTC.

V gene TRBV28 combines with J gene TRBJ2-7, with 7 bases matching TRBD2. V shed 8 bases and J 5 bases; nucleotides not matched to a gene: 15. The CDR3 runs 15 residues. Germline CDR1 reads MDHEN; CDR2 reads SYDVKM. The CDR3 sequence is CASLPAASGSDEQYF. The CDR3 DNA reads as TGTGCCAGCTTGCCGGCCGCTAGCGGAAGCGACGAGCAGTACTTC.

The chain is built from TRBV12-3 or TRBV12-4 and TRBJ1-2, with a tentative D call TRBD1 (6 bases). There are 13 residues in the CDR3. The V end lost 5 bases, the J end lost 7 bases, and 14 bases lay between the germline ends. The CDR3 coding sequence is TGTGCCAGCAGTCAGGGGACTAAGAGTGGCTACACCTTC. It specifies CASSQGTKSGYTF.

The chain uses TRBV14 and TRBJ2-7; 7 nucleotides agree with TRBD2. V was pared by 1 base and J by 5 bases, with 2 bases of the junction left unmatched. The CDR3 contains 13 residues. From germline, CDR1 is SGHDN and CDR2 FVKESK. Here the CDR3 reads CASSQGTRHEQYF. The CDR3 DNA follows: TGTGCCAGCAGCCAAGGGACTAGGCACGAGCAGTACTTC.

CDR3 in amino acids: CASTIRGTEAFF. The CDR3, as DNA: TGTGCCAGCACCATCAGGGGGACTGAAGCTTTCTTT. V and J are TRBV6-5 and TRBJ1-1; 7 bases agree with TRBD1. Trimming removed 7 bases from V and 5 bases from J; junction bases left unmatched: 4. The CDR3 runs to 12 residues. The germline V gene encodes CDR1 MNHEY and CDR2 SVGAGI.

This sequence joins TRBV28 and TRBJ1-5; the D gene is possibly TRBD1 (6 bases). The CDR3 is 14 residues long. Germline V lookup: CDR1 MDHEN, CDR2 SYDVKM. Trimming took off 3 bases at V and 6 bases at J, with 12 bases between the two ends. CDR3 in amino acids: CASSFAGAVQPQHF. For the CDR3, the DNA is TGTGCCAGCAGTTTTGCAGGGGCGGTTCAGCCCCAGCATTTT.

This clone was detected once. This rearrangement joins TRBV3-1 (or the pseudogene TRBV3-2) to TRBJ2-5; tentative D call: TRBD2 (6 bases). CDR1 and CDR2 (germline): LGHDT, YNNKEL (reference sequence). V was cut by 0 bases and J by 0 bases, with 11 bases left in between. The CDR3 spans 16 residues. The CDR3 loop is CASSQDPGGDQETQYF. The DNA of the CDR3 is TGTGCCAGCAGCCAAGATCCGGGCGGGGACCAAGAGACCCAGTACTTC.

The genes are TRBV19 and TRBJ2-2; the D call may be TRBD1 or TRBD2 (5 bases each). Per germline, CDR1 LNHDA and CDR2 SQIVND (reference sequence). V lost 7 bases, J lost 0 bases, and 18 bases lay in between. The CDR3 covers 17 residues. CDR3 in DNA: TGTGCCAGTACCATGCCCGGGGACCCGGCGAACACCGGGGAGCTGTTTTTT. As protein: CASTMPGDPANTGELFF.

This clone was found once. The chain is built from TRBV19 and TRBJ1-5; D uncertain. The germline gives CDR1 LNHDA, CDR2 SQIVND (reference sequence). There are 13 residues in the CDR3. The V and J ends lost 6 bases and 10 bases respectively, with 16 bases between them. CDR3 sequence (DNA): TGTGCCAGTAGGGTGGGCGCCTCGGAACCCCAGCATTTT. As protein: CASRVGASEPQHF.

J is TRBJ2-5 and V is TRBV30; D is perhaps TRBD1 (5 bases). V was shortened by 7 bases and J by 5 bases, with 17 bases between the two germline ends. This CDR3 has 13 residues. Germline assignment: CDR1 GTSNPN and CDR2 SVGIG (reference sequence). CDR3 DNA: TGTGCCTTTAGGGGCAGGCCGAGGGAGACCCAGTACTTC. Its translation: CAFRGRPRETQYF.

This clone was seen a few times. The J gene is TRBJ1-6, the V gene TRBV4-1, with 9 bases identical to TRBD1. This CDR3 has 18 residues. The V gene's germline CDR1 is MGHRA and CDR2 YSYEKL. Losses at the gene ends were 2 bases for V and 7 bases for J; bases not matched to a gene: 12. The CDR3, as DNA: TGCGCCAGCAGCCAAACGCCCGGGACAGGGACGTGGAATTCACCCCTCCACTTT. Amino acids: CASSQTPGTGTWNSPLHF.

CDR3 in amino acids: CASSQRKETQYF. CDR3 DNA sequence: TGTGCCAGCAGCCAGAGGAAAGAGACCCAGTACTTC. The V and J genes are TRBV7-8 and TRBJ2-5; D is ambiguous. CDR3 size: 12 residues. CDR1 SGHVS and CDR2 FQNEAQ come from the germline V gene. V gave up 5 bases and J gave up 3 bases, with 7 bases separating them.

The genes are TRBV6-5 and TRBJ2-1, with D perhaps given as TRBD1 or TRBD2 (6 bases each). The length of the CDR3 is 14 residues. V lost 0 bases, J lost 9 bases, and 12 bases lay in between. The germline V gene has CDR1 MNHEY and CDR2 SVGAGI. The CDR3 protein is CASSYSTGATEQFF. The CDR3 DNA is TGTGCCAGCAGTTACTCCACGGGGGCGACTGAGCAGTTCTTC.

CDR3 in DNA: TGTGCCAGCGCTTACTCCGGGACAGGGGGCGGTTCACCCCTCCACTTT. This encodes CASAYSGTGGGSPLHF. The rearrangement uses TRBV3-1 (or the pseudogene TRBV3-2) and TRBJ1-6; TRBD1 aligns across 12 bases. The CDR3 has 16 residues. In germline, CDR1 is LGHDT, CDR2 YNNKEL (reference sequence). After removal of 8 bases from V and 9 bases from J, the junction contained 11 bases not matched to a gene.

The gene calls are TRBV4-3 and TRBJ2-3; tentative D call: TRBD1 (5 bases). This CDR3 has 16 amino acids. The ends were cut back, 1 base at V and 3 bases at J, with 14 bases in the middle. Germline V gene data show CDR1 as LGHNA and CDR2 as YSLEER. The CDR3 loop is CASSQVEKGPTDTQYF. CDR3 DNA: TGCGCCAGCAGCCAAGTGGAAAAGGGGCCTACAGATACGCAGTATTTT.

The rearrangement uses TRBV12-3 or TRBV12-4 and TRBJ1-1; D is possibly TRBD1 (6 bases). CDR3 length: 12 amino acids. Trimming removed 5 bases from V and 4 bases from J, with 8 bases in between. CDR3 region: CASSKQGTEAFF. Here the CDR3 DNA reads TGTGCCAGCAGTAAACAGGGCACTGAAGCTTTCTTT.

V usage is TRBV7-2 and J usage is TRBJ2-3; the match to TRBD2 covers 11 bases. This CDR3 has 16 amino acids. Losses at the gene ends were 1 base for V and 1 base for J; bases not matched to a gene: 1. The germline CDR1 and CDR2 sequences are SGHTA and FQGNSA. The CDR3 loop is CASSLGLAGRTDTQYF. CDR3 in DNA: TGTGCCAGCAGCTTAGGACTAGCGGGACGCACAGATACGCAGTATTTT.

Only one count was recorded for this clone. The CDR3 is CASSRTGGPVASPLHF. DNA of the CDR3: TGTGCCAGCAGCCGCACAGGGGGACCCGTCGCTTCACCCCTCCACTTT. V and J are TRBV3-1 (or the pseudogene TRBV3-2) and TRBJ1-6, with 8 positions matching TRBD1. From germline, CDR1 is LGHDT and CDR2 YNNKEL (reference sequence). V trimming: 4 bases; J trimming: 9 bases; junction bases outside the gene matches: 11. This CDR3 spans 16 amino acids.